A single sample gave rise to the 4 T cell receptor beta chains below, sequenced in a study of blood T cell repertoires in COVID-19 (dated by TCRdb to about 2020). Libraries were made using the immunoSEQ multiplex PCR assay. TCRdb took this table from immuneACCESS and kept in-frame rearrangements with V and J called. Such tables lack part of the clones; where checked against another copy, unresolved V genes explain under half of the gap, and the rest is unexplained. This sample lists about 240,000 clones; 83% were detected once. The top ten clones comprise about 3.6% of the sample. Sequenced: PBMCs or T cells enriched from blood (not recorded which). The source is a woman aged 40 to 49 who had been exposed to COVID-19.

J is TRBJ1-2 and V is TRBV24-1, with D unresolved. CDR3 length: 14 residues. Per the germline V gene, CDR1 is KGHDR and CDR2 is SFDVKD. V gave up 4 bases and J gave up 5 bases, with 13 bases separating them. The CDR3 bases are TGTGCCACCAGTGACTCTTTTGGAGTGTATGGCTACACCTTC. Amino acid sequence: CATSDSFGVYGYTF.

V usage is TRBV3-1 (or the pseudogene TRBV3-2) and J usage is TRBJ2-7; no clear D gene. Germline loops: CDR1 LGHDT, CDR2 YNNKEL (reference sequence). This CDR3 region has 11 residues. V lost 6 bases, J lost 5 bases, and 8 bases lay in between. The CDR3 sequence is CASRLRDEQYF. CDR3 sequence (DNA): TGTGCCAGCAGGCTACGGGACGAGCAGTACTTC.

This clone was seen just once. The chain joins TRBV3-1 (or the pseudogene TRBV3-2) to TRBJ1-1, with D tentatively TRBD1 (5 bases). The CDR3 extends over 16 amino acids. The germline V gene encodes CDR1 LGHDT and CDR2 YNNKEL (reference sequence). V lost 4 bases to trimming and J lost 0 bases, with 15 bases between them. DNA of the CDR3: TGTGCCAGCAGCCCGAAATACAGACAGTTGAACACTGAAGCTTTCTTT. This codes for CASSPKYRQLNTEAFF.

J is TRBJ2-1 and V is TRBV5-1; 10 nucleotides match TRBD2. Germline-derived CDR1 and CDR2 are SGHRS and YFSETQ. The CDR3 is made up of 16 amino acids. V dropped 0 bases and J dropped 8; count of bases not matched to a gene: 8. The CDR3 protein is CASSLARSGGVDEQFF. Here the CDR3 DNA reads TGCGCCAGCAGCTTGGCCAGGAGCGGGGGGGTTGATGAGCAGTTCTTC.